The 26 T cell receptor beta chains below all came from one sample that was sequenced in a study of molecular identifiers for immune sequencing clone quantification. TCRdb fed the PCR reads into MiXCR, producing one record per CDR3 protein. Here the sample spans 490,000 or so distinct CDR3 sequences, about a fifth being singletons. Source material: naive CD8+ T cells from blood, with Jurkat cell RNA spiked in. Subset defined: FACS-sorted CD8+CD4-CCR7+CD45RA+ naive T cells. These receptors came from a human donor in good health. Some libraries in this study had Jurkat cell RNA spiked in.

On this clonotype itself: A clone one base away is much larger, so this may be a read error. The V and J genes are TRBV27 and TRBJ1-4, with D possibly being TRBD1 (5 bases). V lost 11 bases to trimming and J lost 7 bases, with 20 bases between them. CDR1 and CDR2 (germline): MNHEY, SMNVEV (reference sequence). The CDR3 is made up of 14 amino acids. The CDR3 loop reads CAGSGGWGGEKLFF. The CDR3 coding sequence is TGTGCCGGTAGTGGGGGATGGGGAGGTGAAAAACTGTTTTTT.

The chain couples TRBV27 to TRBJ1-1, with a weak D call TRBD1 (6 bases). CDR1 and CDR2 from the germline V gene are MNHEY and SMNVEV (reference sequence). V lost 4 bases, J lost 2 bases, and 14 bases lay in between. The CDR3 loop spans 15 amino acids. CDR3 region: CASSSGTSLNTEAFF. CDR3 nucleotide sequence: TGTGCCAGCAGTTCCGGGACAAGCCTTAACACTGAAGCTTTCTTT.

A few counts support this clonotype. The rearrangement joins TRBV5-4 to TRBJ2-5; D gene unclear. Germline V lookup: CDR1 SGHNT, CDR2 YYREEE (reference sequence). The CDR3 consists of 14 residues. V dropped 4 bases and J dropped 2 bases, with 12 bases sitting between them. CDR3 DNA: TGTGCCAGCAGCCCCGAGCTAAATCAAGAGACCCAGTACTTC. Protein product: CASSPELNQETQYF.

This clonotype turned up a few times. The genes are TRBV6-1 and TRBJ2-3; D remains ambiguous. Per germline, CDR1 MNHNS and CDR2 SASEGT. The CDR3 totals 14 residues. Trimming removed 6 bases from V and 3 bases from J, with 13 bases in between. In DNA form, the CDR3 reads TGTGCCAGCAGATTATTAGAAGAGACAGATACGCAGTATTTT. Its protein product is CASRLLEETDTQYF.

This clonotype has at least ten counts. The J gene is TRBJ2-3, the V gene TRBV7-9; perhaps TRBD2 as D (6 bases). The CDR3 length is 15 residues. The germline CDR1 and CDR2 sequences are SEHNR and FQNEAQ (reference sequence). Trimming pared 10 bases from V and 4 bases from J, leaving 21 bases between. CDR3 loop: CAIETWGRGADTQYF. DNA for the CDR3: TGTGCCATCGAAACCTGGGGACGCGGGGCAGATACGCAGTATTTT.

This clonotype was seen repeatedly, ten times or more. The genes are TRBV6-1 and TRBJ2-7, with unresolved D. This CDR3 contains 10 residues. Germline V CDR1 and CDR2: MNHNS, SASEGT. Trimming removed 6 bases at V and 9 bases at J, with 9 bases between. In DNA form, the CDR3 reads TGTGCCAGCAGGGAGTTTGGGCAGTACTTC. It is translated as CASREFGQYF.

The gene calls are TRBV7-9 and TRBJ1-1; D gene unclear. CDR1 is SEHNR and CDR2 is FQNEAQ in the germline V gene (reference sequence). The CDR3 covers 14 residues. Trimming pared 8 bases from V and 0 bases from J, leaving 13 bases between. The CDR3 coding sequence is TGTGCCAGCTGCTCCCACGGCATGAACACTGAAGCTTTCTTT. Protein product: CASCSHGMNTEAFF. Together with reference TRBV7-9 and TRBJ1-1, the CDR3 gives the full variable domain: DTGVSQNPRHKITKRGQNVTFRCDPISEHNRLYWYRQTLGQGPEFLTYFQNEAQLEKSRLLSDRFSAERPKGSFSTLEIQRTEQGDSAMYLCASCSHGMNTEAFFGQGTRLTVV.

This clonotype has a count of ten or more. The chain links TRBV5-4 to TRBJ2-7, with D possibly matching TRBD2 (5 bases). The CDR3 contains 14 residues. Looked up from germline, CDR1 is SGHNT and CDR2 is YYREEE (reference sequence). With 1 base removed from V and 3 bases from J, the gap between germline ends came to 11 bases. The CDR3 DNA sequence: TGTGCCAGCAGCTTGTGGGAAAGCGGCTACGAGCAGTACTTC. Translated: CASSLWESGYEQYF.

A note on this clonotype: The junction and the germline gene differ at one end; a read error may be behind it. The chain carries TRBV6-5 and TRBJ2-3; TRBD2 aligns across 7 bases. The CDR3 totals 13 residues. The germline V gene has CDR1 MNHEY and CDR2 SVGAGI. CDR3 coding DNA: TGTACCAGCAGTAGGGACTACACAGATACGCAGTATTTT. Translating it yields CTSSRDYTDTQYF.

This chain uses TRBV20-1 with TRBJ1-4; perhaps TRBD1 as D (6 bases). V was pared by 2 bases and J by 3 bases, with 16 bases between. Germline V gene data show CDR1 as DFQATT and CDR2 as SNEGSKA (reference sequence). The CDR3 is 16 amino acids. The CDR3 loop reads CSARQATGPANEKLFF. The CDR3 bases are TGCAGTGCTAGACAAGCTACAGGGCCGGCTAATGAAAAACTGTTTTTT.

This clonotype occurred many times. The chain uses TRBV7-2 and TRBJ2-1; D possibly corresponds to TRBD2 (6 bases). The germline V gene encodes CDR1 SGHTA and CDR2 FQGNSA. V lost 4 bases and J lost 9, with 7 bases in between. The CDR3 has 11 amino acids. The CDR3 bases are TGTGCCAGCAGCTCTAGCGTTGAGCAGTTCTTC. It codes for CASSSSVEQFF.

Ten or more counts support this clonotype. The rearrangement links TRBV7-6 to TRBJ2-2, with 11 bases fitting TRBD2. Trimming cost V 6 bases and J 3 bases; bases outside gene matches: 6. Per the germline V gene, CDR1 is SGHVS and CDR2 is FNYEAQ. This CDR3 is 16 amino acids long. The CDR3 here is CASSPTSGSYTGELFF. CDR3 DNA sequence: TGTGCCAGCAGTCCTACTAGCGGGAGTTACACCGGGGAGCTGTTTTTT.

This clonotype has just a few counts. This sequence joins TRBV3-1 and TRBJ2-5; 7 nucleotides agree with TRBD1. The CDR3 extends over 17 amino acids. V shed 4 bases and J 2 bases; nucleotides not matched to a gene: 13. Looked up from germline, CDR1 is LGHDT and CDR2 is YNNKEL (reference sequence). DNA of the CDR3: TGTGCCAGCAGCCCCCTTTTTCGGGACAGCCTTCAAGAGACCCAGTACTTC. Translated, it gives CASSPLFRDSLQETQYF.

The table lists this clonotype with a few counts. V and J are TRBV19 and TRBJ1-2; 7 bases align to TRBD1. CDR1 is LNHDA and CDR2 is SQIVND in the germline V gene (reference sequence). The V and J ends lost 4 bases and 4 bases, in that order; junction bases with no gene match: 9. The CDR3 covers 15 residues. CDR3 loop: CASSNPKTGTYGYTF. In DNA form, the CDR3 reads TGTGCCAGTAGTAACCCCAAGACAGGGACCTATGGCTACACCTTC.

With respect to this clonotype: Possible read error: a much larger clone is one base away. The CDR3 loop is CASSPLAVGSYNEQSF. The CDR3 DNA sequence: TGTGCCAGCAGCCCTTTAGCGGTCGGCTCCTACAATGAGCAGTCCTTC. The rearrangement links TRBV7-8 to TRBJ2-1, with D perhaps matching TRBD2 (6 bases). This CDR3 has 16 residues. Germline V gene data show CDR1 as SGHVS and CDR2 as FQNEAQ.

Here the CDR3 DNA reads TGTGCCTGGAGGGACGGCGGCTCCTACGAGCAGTACTTC. It translates to CAWRDGGSYEQYF. V and J are TRBV30 and TRBJ2-7; D not resolved. The V gene's germline CDR1 is GTSNPN and CDR2 SVGIG (reference sequence). CDR3 length: 13 residues. Trimming took off 3 bases at V and 0 bases at J, with 9 bases between the two ends.

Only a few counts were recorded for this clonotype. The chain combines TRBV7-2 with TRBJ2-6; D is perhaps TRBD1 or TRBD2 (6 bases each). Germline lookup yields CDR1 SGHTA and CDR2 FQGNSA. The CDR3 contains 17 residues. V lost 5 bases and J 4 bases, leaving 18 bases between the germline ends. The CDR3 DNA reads TGTGCCAGCAGCGTTAACTCAGGAGGGGGAGGGGCCAACGTCCTGACTTTC. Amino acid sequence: CASSVNSGGGGANVLTF.

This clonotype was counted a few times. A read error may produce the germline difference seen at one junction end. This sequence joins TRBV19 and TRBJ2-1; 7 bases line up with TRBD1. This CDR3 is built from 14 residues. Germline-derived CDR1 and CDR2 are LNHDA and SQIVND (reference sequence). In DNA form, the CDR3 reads TGTGCCAGTAGTCTAGCCGGGACAGCCAATGAGCAGCTCTTC. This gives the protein CASSLAGTANEQLF.

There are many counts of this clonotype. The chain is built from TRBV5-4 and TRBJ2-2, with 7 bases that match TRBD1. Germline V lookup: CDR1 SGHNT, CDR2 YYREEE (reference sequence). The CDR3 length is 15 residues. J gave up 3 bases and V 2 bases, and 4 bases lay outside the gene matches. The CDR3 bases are TGTGCCAGCAGCTTAGAACAGGGGTACACCGGGGAGCTGTTTTTT. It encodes CASSLEQGYTGELFF. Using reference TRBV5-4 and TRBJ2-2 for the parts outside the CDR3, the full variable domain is ETGVTQSPTHLIKTRGQQVTLRCSSQSGHNTVSWYQQALGQGPQFIFQYYREEENGRGNFPPRFSGLQFPNYSSELNVNALELDDSALYLCASSLEQGYTGELFFGEGSRLTVL.

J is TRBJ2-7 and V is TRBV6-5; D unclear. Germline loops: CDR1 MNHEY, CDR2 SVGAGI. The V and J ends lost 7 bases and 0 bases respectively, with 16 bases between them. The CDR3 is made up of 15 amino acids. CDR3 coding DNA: TGTGCCAGCACCCACAGTAGGGAATACTCCTACGAGCAGTACTTC. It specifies CASTHSREYSYEQYF.

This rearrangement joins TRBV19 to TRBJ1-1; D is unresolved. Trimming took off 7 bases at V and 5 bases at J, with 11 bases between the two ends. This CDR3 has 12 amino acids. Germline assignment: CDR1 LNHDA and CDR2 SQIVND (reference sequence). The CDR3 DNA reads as TGTGCCAGTAACGGTGGATGGACTGAAGCTTTCTTT. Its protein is CASNGGWTEAFF.

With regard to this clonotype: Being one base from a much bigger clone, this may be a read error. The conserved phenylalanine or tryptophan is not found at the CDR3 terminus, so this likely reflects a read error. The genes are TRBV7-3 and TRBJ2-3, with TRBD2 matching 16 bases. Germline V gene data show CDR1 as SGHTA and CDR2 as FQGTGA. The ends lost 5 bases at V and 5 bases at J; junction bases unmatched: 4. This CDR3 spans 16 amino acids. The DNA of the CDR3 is TGTGCCAGCAGCCCGGGGACTAGCGGGAGGGGAGATACGCAGTATCTT. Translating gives CASSPGTSGRGDTQYL.

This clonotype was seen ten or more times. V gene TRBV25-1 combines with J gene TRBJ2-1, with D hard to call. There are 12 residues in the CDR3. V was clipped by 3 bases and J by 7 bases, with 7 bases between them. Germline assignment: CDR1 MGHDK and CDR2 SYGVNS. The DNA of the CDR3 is TGTGCCAGCAGTGACACTCCTAATGAGCAGTTCTTC. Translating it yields CASSDTPNEQFF.

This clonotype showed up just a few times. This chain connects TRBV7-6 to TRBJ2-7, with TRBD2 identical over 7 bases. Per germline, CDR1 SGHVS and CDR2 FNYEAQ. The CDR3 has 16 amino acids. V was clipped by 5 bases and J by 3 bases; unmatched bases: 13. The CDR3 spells CASSLSFGGSSYEQYF. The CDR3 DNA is TGTGCCAGCAGCCTATCTTTCGGGGGGAGTAGCTACGAGCAGTACTTC.

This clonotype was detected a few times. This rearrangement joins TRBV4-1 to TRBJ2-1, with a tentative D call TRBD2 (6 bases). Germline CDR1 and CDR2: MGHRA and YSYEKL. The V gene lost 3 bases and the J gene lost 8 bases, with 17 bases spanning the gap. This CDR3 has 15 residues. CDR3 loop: CASSQTYSPGDEQFF. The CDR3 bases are TGCGCCAGCAGCCAGACCTACTCCCCGGGGGATGAGCAGTTCTTC.

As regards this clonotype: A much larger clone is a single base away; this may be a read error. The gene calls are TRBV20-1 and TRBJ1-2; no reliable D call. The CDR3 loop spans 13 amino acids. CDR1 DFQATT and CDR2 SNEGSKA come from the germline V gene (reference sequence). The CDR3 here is CSARDSHNYGHTF. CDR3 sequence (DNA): TGCAGTGCTAGAGATTCACATAACTATGGCCACACCTTC.